This T cell receptor (beta chain) was obtained from a study of cytomegalovirus exposure and HLA in healthy donors. Across the whole study: Earlier, approximately 180 million T cells were analyzed, and 90 million to 140 million unique TCR beta sequences were found among them.

The junction had 7 bases not matched to a gene; V was cut back by 2 bases and J by 9 bases. This CDR3 contains 14 residues. CDR1 and CDR2 (germline): GTSNPN, SVGIG (reference sequence). In the PCR, 60 Vbeta and 13 Jbeta primers were used. Only in-frame clones appear in the TCRdb table, and some are missing; sequencing was by immunoSEQ multiplex PCR. Here the sample table reports under 65,000 clones. Turning to this clone: Its antigen is not known.

Study findings and constraints: There was a cluster of highly shared sequence variants that was likely a sequencing artifact. A later analysis reportedly identified an Asian-associated ancestry cluster as carrying fewer N-insertions than the roughly 720-donor mean.

The chain carries TRBV30 and TRBJ1-6; TRBD1 matches 7 bases. The source is a woman aged 30 to 39 in good health and CMV-seropositive. Material for sequencing was PBMCs. The CDR3 sequence: CAWSLGQASSPLHF. The DNA of the CDR3 is TGTGCCTGGAGTTTAGGACAGGCCTCTTCACCCCTCCACTTT.